This T cell receptor (beta chain) was documented in a study of post-analysis software for immune sequencing data. Unique molecular identifiers were present in the TCR beta cDNA libraries. TCRdb re-called the PCR reads with MiXCR, one entry per CDR3 protein. The sample has 700,000 to 900,000 distinct CDR3 sequences; about 45% are singletons. The germline V and J ends were trimmed by 0 bases and 8 bases, with 18 bases remaining between them. The CDR3 is 16 residues long. Germline lookup yields CDR1 SGHNT and CDR2 YYREEE (reference sequence). General study findings and limits: With TRBV5-6, TRBV5-1 and TRBV20-1 included, 4 or 5 TRBV segments were more frequent in patients than in controls. Compared with controls, patients showed significantly lower normalized Chao1 diversity.

As concerns this clonotype: Its antigen is unidentified.

The sample was blood. This sequence was found in a girl under 18 with multiple sclerosis. The chain carries TRBV5-4 and TRBJ2-1, with D hard to call. The CDR3 protein is CASSLGLASPSDEQFF. CDR3 coding DNA: TGTGCCAGCAGCTTGGGCCTGGCAAGCCCGTCCGATGAGCAGTTCTTC.